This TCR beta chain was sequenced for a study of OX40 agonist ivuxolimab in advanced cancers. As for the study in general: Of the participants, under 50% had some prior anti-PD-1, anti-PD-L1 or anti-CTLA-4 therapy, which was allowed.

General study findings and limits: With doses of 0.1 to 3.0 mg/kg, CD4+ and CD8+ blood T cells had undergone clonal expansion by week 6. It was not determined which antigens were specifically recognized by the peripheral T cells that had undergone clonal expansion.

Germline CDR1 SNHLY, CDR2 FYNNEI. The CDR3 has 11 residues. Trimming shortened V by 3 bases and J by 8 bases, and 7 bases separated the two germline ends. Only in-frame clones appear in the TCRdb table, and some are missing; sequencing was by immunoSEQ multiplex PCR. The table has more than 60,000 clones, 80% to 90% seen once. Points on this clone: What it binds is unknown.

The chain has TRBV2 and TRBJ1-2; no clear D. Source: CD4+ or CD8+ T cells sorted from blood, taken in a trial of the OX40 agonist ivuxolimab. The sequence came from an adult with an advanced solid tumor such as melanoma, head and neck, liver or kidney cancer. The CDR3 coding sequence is TGTGCCAGCAGTGAGTTGGGGGGCTACACCTTC. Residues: CASSELGGYTF.